This T cell receptor (beta chain) was sequenced during a study of blood T cell repertoires in COVID-19. V lost 3 bases, J lost 0 bases, and 5 bases lay in between. Germline CDR1 reads SGHAT; CDR2 reads FQNNGV. This CDR3 has 13 amino acids. The protocol was immunoSEQ multiplex PCR, while the TCRdb copy is restricted to in-frame clones and leaves out a portion. The data show approximately 230,000 clones, about 90% seen once. All enrollees were about 18 to 89 years old and from 25 or so US areas. Recovered status applied to Cohort 3 donors who had two consecutive negative PCRs. It also applied to those with clearance or with symptom resolution.

The genes are TRBV11-2 and TRBJ1-2; D perhaps matches TRBD1 (5 bases). Sequencing was carried out using PBMCs or T cells enriched from blood (not recorded which). This TCR came from a woman aged 18-29 years who had recovered from COVID-19. The chain's CDR3 is CASSLTANYGYTF. For the CDR3, the DNA is TGTGCCAGCAGCTTGACAGCTAACTATGGCTACACCTTC.